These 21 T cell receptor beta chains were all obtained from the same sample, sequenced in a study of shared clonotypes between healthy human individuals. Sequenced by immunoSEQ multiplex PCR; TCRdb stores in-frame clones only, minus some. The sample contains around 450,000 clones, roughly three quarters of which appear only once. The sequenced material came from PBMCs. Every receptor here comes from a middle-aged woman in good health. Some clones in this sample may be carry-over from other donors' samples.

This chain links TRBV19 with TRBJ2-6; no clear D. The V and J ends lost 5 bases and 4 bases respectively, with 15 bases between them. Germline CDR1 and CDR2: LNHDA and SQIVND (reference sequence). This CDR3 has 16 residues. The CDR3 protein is CASSSISSTGANVLTF. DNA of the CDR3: TGTGCCAGTAGTTCGATCAGCAGCACGGGGGCCAACGTCCTGACTTTC.

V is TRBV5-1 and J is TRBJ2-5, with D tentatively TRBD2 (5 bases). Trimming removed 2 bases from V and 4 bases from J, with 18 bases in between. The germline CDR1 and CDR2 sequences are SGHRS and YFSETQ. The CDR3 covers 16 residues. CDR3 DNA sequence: TGCGCCAGCAGCTTCCTGAGCGGAAGGGCAGGAGAGACCCAGTACTTC. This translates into CASSFLSGRAGETQYF.

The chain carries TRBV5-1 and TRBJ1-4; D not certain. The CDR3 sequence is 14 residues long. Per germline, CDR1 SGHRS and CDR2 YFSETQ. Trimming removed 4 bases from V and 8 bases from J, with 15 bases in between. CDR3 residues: CASSLEISGEKLFF. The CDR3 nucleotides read TGCGCCAGCAGCCTCGAGATTTCGGGCGAAAAACTGTTTTTT. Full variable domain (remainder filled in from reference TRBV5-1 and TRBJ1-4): KAGVTQTPRYLIKTRGQQVTLSCSPISGHRSVSWYQQTPGQGLQFLFEYFSETQRNKGNFPGRFSGRQFSNSRSEMNVSTLELGDSALYLCASSLEISGEKLFFGSGTQLSVL.

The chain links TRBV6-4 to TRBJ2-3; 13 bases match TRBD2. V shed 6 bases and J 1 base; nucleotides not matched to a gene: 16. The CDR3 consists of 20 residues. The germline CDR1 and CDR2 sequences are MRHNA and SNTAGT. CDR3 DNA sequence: TGTGCCAGCAGGCCGAAAAAACTAGCGGGAGGGCCGGGGCGCACAGATACGCAGTATTTT. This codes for CASRPKKLAGGPGRTDTQYF.

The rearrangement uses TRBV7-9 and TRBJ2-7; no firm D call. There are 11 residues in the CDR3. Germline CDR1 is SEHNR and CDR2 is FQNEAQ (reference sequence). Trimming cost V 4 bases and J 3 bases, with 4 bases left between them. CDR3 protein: CASSYDYEQYF. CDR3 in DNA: TGTGCCAGCAGCTACGACTACGAGCAGTACTTC.

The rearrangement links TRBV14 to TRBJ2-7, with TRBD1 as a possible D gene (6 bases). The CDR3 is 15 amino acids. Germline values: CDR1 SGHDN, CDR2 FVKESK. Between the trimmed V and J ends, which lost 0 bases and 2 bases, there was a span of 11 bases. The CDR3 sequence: CASSQEGHPTYEQYF. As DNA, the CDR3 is TGTGCCAGCAGCCAAGAGGGACACCCGACCTACGAGCAGTACTTC.

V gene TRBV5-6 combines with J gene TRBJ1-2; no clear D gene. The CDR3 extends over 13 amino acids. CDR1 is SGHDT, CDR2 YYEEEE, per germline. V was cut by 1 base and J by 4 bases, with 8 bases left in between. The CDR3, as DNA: TGTGCCAGCAGCTTGAAGGCAGGCTATGGCTACACCTTC. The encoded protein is CASSLKAGYGYTF.

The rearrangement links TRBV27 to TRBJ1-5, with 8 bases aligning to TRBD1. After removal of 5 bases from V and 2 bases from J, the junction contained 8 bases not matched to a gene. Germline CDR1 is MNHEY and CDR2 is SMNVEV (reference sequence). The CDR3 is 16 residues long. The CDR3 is CASSPAGQGGNQPQHF. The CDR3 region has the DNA TGTGCCAGCAGTCCAGCCGGACAGGGCGGCAATCAGCCCCAGCATTTT.

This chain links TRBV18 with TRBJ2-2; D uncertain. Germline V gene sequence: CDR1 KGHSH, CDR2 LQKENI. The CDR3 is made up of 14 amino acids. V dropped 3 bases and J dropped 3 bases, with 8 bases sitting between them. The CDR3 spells CASSPVRDTGELFF. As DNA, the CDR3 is TGTGCCAGCTCACCGGTCAGAGACACCGGGGAGCTGTTTTTT.

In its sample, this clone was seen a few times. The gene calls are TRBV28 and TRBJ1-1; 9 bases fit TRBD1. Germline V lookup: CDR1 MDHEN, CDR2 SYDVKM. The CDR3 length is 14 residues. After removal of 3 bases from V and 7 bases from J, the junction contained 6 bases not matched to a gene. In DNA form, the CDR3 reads TGTGCCAGCAGTTTGCTGGACAGGGGTGGTGAAGCTTTCTTT. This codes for CASSLLDRGGEAFF.

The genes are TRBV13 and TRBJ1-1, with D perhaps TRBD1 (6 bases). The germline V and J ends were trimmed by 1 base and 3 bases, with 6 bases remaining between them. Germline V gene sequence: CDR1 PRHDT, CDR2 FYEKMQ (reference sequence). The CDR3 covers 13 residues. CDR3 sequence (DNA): TGTGCCAGCAGCTTAGACAGGGACACTGAAGCTTTCTTT. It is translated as CASSLDRDTEAFF.

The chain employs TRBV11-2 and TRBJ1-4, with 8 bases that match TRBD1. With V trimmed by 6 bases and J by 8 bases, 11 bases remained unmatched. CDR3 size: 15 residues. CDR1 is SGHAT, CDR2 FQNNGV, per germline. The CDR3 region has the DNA TGTGCCAGCAGAGAACCAGGGGGCTTAGGAGAAAAACTGTTTTTT. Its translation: CASREPGGLGEKLFF.

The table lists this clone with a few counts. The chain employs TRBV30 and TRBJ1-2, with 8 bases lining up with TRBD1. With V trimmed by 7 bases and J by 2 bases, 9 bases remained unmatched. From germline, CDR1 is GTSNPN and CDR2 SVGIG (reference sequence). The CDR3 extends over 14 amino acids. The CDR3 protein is CASFRTGMNYGYTF. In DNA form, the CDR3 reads TGTGCCTCCTTCCGGACAGGGATGAACTATGGCTACACCTTC.

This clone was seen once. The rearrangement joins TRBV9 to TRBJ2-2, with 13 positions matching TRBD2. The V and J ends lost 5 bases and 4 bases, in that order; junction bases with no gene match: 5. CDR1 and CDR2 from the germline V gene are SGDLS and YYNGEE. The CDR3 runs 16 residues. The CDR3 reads CASSSGLAGVTGELFF. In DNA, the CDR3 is TGTGCCAGCAGTTCCGGACTAGCGGGAGTCACCGGGGAGCTGTTTTTT.

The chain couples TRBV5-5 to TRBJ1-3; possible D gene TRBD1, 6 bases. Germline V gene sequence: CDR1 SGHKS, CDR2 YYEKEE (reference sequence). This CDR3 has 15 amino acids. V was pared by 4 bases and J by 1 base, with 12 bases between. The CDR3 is CASSPEGTSGNTIYF. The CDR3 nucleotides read TGTGCCAGCAGCCCAGAAGGGACATCTGGAAACACCATATATTTT.

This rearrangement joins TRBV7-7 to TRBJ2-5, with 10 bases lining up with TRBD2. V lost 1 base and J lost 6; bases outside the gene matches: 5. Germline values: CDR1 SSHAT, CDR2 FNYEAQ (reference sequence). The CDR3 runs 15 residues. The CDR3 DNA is TGTGCCAGCAGCTTAGAGGCTAGCGGGAGACAGACCCAGTACTTC. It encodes CASSLEASGRQTQYF.

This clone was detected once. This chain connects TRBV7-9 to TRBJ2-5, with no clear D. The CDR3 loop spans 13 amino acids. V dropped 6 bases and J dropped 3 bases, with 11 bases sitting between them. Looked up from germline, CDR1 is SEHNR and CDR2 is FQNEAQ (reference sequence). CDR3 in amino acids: CASSNSLEETQYF. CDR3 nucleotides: TGTGCCAGCAGTAATTCTCTCGAAGAGACCCAGTACTTC.

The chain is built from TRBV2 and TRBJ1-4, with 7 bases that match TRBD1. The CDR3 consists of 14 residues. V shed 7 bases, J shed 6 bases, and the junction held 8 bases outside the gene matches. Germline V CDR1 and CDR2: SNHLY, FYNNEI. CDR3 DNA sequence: TGTGCCAGCAATAGACAGGGCCAAGATGAAAAACTGTTTTTT. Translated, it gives CASNRQGQDEKLFF.

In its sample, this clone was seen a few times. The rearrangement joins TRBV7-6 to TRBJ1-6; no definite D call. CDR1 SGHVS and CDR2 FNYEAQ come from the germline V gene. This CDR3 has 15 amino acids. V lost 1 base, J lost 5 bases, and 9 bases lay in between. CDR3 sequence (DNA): TGTGCCAGCAGCTTAGTGGCGGCGGATAATTCACCCCTCCACTTT. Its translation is CASSLVAADNSPLHF.

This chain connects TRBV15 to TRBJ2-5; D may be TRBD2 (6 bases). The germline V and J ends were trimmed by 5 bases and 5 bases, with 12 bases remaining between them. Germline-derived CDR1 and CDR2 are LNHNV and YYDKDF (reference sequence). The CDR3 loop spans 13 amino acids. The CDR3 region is CATSPRGGETQYF. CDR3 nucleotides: TGTGCCACCAGCCCACGAGGAGGGGAGACCCAGTACTTC. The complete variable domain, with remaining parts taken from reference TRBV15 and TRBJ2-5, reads DAMVIQNPRYQVTQFGKPVTLSCSQTLNHNVMYWYQQKSSQAPKLLFHYYDKDFNNEADTPDNFQSRRPNTSFCFLDIRSPGLGDTAMYLCATSPRGGETQYFGPGTRLLVL.

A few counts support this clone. CDR3 DNA sequence: TGTGCCAGCAGCGTGTCAGGGGGGTGGCCTGAAGCTTTCTTT. It yields the protein CASSVSGGWPEAFF. This chain connects TRBV9 to TRBJ1-1, with 7 positions matching TRBD1. The CDR3 is 14 residues long. Germline loops: CDR1 SGDLS, CDR2 YYNGEE. V lost 2 bases and J lost 6; bases outside the gene matches: 7. The full variable domain, completed using reference TRBV9 and TRBJ1-1, is DSGVTQTPKHLITATGQRVTLRCSPRSGDLSVYWYQQSLDQGLQFLIQYYNGEERAKGNILERFSAQQFPDLHSELNLSSLELGDSALYFCASSVSGGWPEAFFGQGTRLTVV.